Each of the 12 T cell receptor beta chains below was sequenced from the same sample in a study of blood T cell repertoires in COVID-19. The data were produced by immunoSEQ multiplex PCR, yet TCRdb's version contains in-frame clones alone and is incomplete. The table includes roughly 300,000 clones, roughly nine tenths detected once. Sequencing was carried out using peripheral blood. These receptors came from a woman aged 25 to 39 with COVID-19, enrolled during active disease.

J is TRBJ2-4 and V is TRBV4-1, with D perhaps TRBD2 (6 bases). V gave up 1 base and J gave up 0 bases, with 7 bases separating them. Germline CDR1 reads MGHRA; CDR2 reads YSYEKL. The CDR3 consists of 15 residues. In nucleotides, the CDR3 is TGCGCCAGCAGCCAAGTGGGACTAGCCAAAAACATTCAGTACTTC. It encodes CASSQVGLAKNIQYF.

With respect to this clone: A read error is likely, as this CDR3 ends without the conserved phenylalanine or tryptophan. The DNA is left out, because the CDR3 cannot be placed on it with certainty; the CDR3 is given as TCRdb lists it. This rearrangement joins TRBV24-1 to TRBJ2-3; TRBD2, the table's D call, was not compared with the DNA. A total of 12 residues make up the CDR3, ends included. In germline, CDR1 is KGHDR, CDR2 SFDVKD. CDR3 sequence: CATNLPRTTQDA.

The V call is TRBV29-1, the J call TRBJ2-3; TRBD2 matches 10 bases. Germline CDR1 reads SQVTM; CDR2 reads ANQGSEA. V lost 1 base, J lost 2 bases, and 6 bases stayed unmatched. The CDR3 is made up of 16 amino acids. The CDR3 reads CSVEGVLAGSTDTQYF. The CDR3 DNA reads as TGCAGCGTTGAAGGGGTACTAGCGGGGTCCACAGATACGCAGTATTTT.

The V gene is TRBV5-1, the J gene TRBJ1-6; D is perhaps TRBD1 (6 bases). The V gene's germline CDR1 is SGHRS and CDR2 YFSETQ. The CDR3 consists of 17 residues. Trimming removed 3 bases at V and 2 bases at J, with 15 bases between. The CDR3 sequence is CASSSTPTGPYNSPLHF. The CDR3 nucleotides read TGCGCCAGCAGCTCCACCCCGACAGGACCCTATAATTCACCCCTCCACTTT.

V is TRBV27 and J is TRBJ2-2; perhaps TRBD1 as D (5 bases). The CDR3 runs to 15 residues. Trimming pared 3 bases from V and 5 bases from J, leaving 13 bases between. Per germline, CDR1 MNHEY and CDR2 SMNVEV (reference sequence). The CDR3 DNA sequence: TGTGCCAGCAGTTTTAGGCAGGGCCTGACCGGGGAGCTGTTTTTT. It is translated as CASSFRQGLTGELFF.

This clone has more than one count but fewer than ten. The chain couples TRBV15 to TRBJ2-2; 8 nucleotides line up with TRBD1. Germline CDR1 is LNHNV and CDR2 is YYDKDF (reference sequence). There are 16 residues in the CDR3. V shed 1 base, J shed 6 bases, and the junction held 7 bases outside the gene matches. CDR3 amino acids: CATSRGTGSPSGELFF. CDR3 DNA: TGTGCCACCAGCAGAGGGACAGGGTCCCCATCCGGGGAGCTGTTTTTT.

The chain links TRBV6-5 to TRBJ2-1; D is perhaps TRBD1 (5 bases). V was trimmed by 7 bases and J by 4 bases, leaving 14 bases between them. Germline V gene sequence: CDR1 MNHEY, CDR2 SVGAGI. This CDR3 is built from 14 residues. The CDR3 bases are TGTGCCAGCAAGAGAATCGACAGTTACAATGAGCAGTTCTTC. As protein: CASKRIDSYNEQFF.

This chain links TRBV10-2 with TRBJ2-7; D is ambiguous. The CDR3 has 13 amino acids. V shed 3 bases and J shed 4 bases, with 10 bases lying between them. Germline V lookup: CDR1 WSHSY, CDR2 SAAADI. CDR3 residues: CASSDNSWYEQYF. The CDR3 nucleotides read TGCGCCAGCAGTGATAACAGTTGGTACGAGCAGTACTTC.

The chain has TRBV28 and TRBJ2-3; D perhaps matches TRBD2 (7 bases). Germline CDR1 and CDR2: MDHEN and SYDVKM. V lost 5 bases to trimming and J lost 1 base, with 10 bases between them. CDR3 length equals 14 residues. The CDR3 here is CASSPGGRTDTQYF. The CDR3 DNA follows: TGTGCCAGCAGTCCGGGGGGCCGCACAGATACGCAGTATTTT.

This clone was detected a few times. This rearrangement joins TRBV27 to TRBJ1-5, with 7 bases aligning to TRBD1. V shed 3 bases, J shed 10 bases, and the junction held 9 bases outside the gene matches. The germline V gene has CDR1 MNHEY and CDR2 SMNVEV (reference sequence). CDR3 length: 14 residues. CDR3: CASSLYGTGAPQHF. Here the CDR3 DNA reads TGTGCCAGCAGTTTGTATGGAACAGGGGCCCCCCAGCATTTT.

The V gene is TRBV28, the J gene TRBJ2-1; a weak D match, TRBD1 (5 bases). CDR1 MDHEN and CDR2 SYDVKM come from the germline V gene. The V end was cut by 2 bases, the J end by 3 bases, with 8 bases between. This CDR3 has 14 amino acids. The DNA for the CDR3 is TGTGCCAGCAGTTTAATACAGGTCTACAATGAGCAGTTCTTC. This translates into CASSLIQVYNEQFF. Full variable domain (outside the CDR3, taken from reference TRBV28 and TRBJ2-1): DVKVTQSSRYLVKRTGEKVFLECVQDMDHENMFWYRQDPGLGLRLIYFSYDVKMKEKGDIPEGYSVSREKKERFSLILESASTNQTSMYLCASSLIQVYNEQFFGPGTRLTVL.

V is TRBV27 and J is TRBJ2-1; perhaps TRBD1 as D (6 bases). Germline V gene lookup returns CDR1 MNHEY and CDR2 SMNVEV (reference sequence). The CDR3 covers 15 residues. The V end was cut by 4 bases, the J end by 2 bases, with 12 bases between. The CDR3 here is CASSSQGWPYNEQFF. The DNA of the CDR3 is TGTGCCAGCAGTTCCCAGGGGTGGCCCTACAATGAGCAGTTCTTC.